Listed here are 6 T cell receptor beta chains from one sample, sequenced in a study of blood T cell repertoires in COVID-19. This table comes from immunoSEQ multiplex PCR, and its TCRdb copy is limited to in-frame clones, with some not included. The sample has about 260,000 clones, 70% to 90% seen once. Sequencing input: peripheral blood. The receptor set was obtained from a woman in her fifties or sixties with acute or convalescent COVID-19.

The V call is TRBV3-1 (or the pseudogene TRBV3-2), the J call TRBJ2-3, with D tentatively TRBD2 (6 bases). Trimming took 5 bases from V and 3 from J, leaving 18 bases between them. The length of the CDR3 is 16 residues. The germline gives CDR1 LGHDT, CDR2 YNNKEL (reference sequence). The CDR3 here is CASSSTNRAGTDTQYF. The CDR3 bases are TGTGCCAGCAGCTCAACAAATAGGGCGGGGACAGATACGCAGTATTTT.

This rearrangement joins TRBV19 to TRBJ2-2, with 10 bases matching TRBD1. The CDR3 runs to 14 residues. The germline V gene encodes CDR1 LNHDA and CDR2 SQIVND (reference sequence). After removal of 7 bases from V and 4 bases from J, the junction contained 3 bases not matched to a gene. Here the CDR3 reads CASTDRGVTGELFF. The CDR3, as DNA: TGTGCCAGTACGGACAGGGGGGTCACCGGGGAGCTGTTTTTT.

The chain recombines TRBV7-8 with TRBJ1-5, with 9 bases identical to TRBD1. This CDR3 contains 14 residues. With 3 bases clipped from V and 5 bases from J, the junction kept 2 bases outside the gene matches. Germline lookup yields CDR1 SGHVS and CDR2 FQNEAQ. Here the CDR3 reads CASSLDRGYQPQHF. CDR3 bases: TGTGCCAGCAGCTTGGACAGGGGATATCAGCCCCAGCATTTT.

V and J are TRBV27 and TRBJ2-7; 9 nucleotides agree with TRBD1. CDR3 size: 17 residues. J was trimmed by 1 base and V by 5 bases; bases with no gene match: 12. Germline CDR1 is MNHEY and CDR2 is SMNVEV (reference sequence). DNA for the CDR3: TGTGCCAGCAGTCCCGGACGGCACAGGGGGCTTTCCTACGAGCAGTACTTC. Translation: CASSPGRHRGLSYEQYF.

The rearrangement joins TRBV2 to TRBJ1-1, with 9 bases that match TRBD1. Germline CDR1 SNHLY, CDR2 FYNNEI. There are 13 residues in the CDR3. V shed 6 bases, J shed 3 bases, and the junction held 2 bases outside the gene matches. The CDR3 region is CASRRTGDTEAFF. Written as DNA, the CDR3 is TGTGCCAGCAGACGGACAGGGGACACTGAAGCTTTCTTT.

This sequence joins TRBV5-1 and TRBJ2-2, with 8 bases lining up with TRBD1. The germline V gene encodes CDR1 SGHRS and CDR2 YFSETQ. This CDR3 spans 16 amino acids. The V segment lost 1 base and the J segment 0 bases; nucleotides outside the gene matches: 2. As DNA, the CDR3 is TGCGCCAGCAGCTTGATGGGACAGGCGAACACCGGGGAGCTGTTTTTT. As protein: CASSLMGQANTGELFF.